This T cell receptor (beta chain) originates from a study of blood T cell repertoires in COVID-19. Clinical history reported by participants formed the basis on which cohorts were assigned. Cohort 3 donors were reported recovered after two negative PCRs, clearance, or symptom resolution. V shed 5 bases and J 4 bases; nucleotides not matched to a gene: 7. Per the germline V gene, CDR1 is MNHEY and CDR2 is SVGAGI. The CDR3 runs to 14 residues. Per the study methods: Reference gene primer amplification in the assay estimated nucleated cell counts. Assay: immunoSEQ multiplex PCR; the TCRdb copy retains only in-frame clones and omits some. D and trimming were read from the DNA, whereas the V and J calls and clone size are those reported in that table. The data hold fewer than 350,000 clones, with approximately 85% observed a single time.

This TCR was recovered from a man between 25 and 39 years old who had recovered from COVID-19. This rearrangement joins TRBV6-5 to TRBJ1-2; 7 positions agree with TRBD1. The sequenced sample consisted of PBMCs or T cells enriched from blood (not recorded which). The CDR3 spells CASSQKQGPYGYTF. In nucleotides, the CDR3 is TGTGCCAGCAGTCAGAAACAGGGGCCCTATGGCTACACCTTC.